The clone carrying this T cell receptor beta chain was detected once. Its specificity is unknown. The CDR3 sequence is 12 residues long. CDR1 and CDR2 from the germline V gene are SEHNR and FQNEAQ (reference sequence). Deletions cut 5 bases from V and 13 bases from J, with 15 bases between. This record comes from a study of STAT3 mutations in large granular lymphocyte leukemia. General study findings and limits: In about 30% of the 18 patients, new TCR clonotypes emerged after therapy. Differing intervals and regimens complicate linking therapy response to clone burden. Every T-LGLL patient had at least one immunodominant TCRbeta clonotype.

Assay: immunoSEQ multiplex PCR; the TCRdb copy retains only in-frame clones and omits some. The table records over 25,000 clones, around 85% of them present only once. The receptor was derived from a man aged 55 to 70 with T-cell large granular lymphocyte leukemia. Some clones in this sample may be carry-over from other donors' samples. Sequenced material: peripheral blood mononuclear cells. V gene TRBV7-9 combines with J gene TRBJ2-1, with D perhaps TRBD1 or TRBD2 (5 bases each). CDR3 coding DNA: TGTGCCAGCAGCCCTCCGGGGCGGGCTCAGTTCTTC. It is translated as CASSPPGRAQFF. Complete variable domain (other parts from reference TRBV7-9 and TRBJ2-1): DTGVSQNPRHKITKRGQNVTFRCDPISEHNRLYWYRQTLGQGPEFLTYFQNEAQLEKSRLLSDRFSAERPKGSFSTLEIQRTEQGDSAMYLCASSPPGRAQFFGPGTRLTVL.